Listed here are 30 T cell receptor beta chains from one sample, sequenced in a study of T cells in Graves' hyperthyroidism and ophthalmopathy. RNA transcripts gave rise to amplified TCR beta CDR3 regions. TCR CDR3 underwent first-round RT-PCR with the HTBI primer set. TCRdb ran MiXCR on the multiplex PCR reads and lists one entry per CDR3 protein. The profile covers around 500,000 distinct CDR3 sequences, with 12% to 15% appearing a single time and over 11% taken by the ten largest. Input material: blood. Receptors were obtained from a woman in her thirties or forties with Graves' hyperthyroidism.

The table lists this clonotype with a few counts. The rearrangement uses TRBV24-1 and TRBJ2-2, with D possibly being TRBD1 (6 bases). Between the trimmed V and J ends, which lost 3 bases and 1 base, there was a span of 11 bases. This CDR3 contains 16 residues. Per the germline V gene, CDR1 is KGHDR and CDR2 is SFDVKD. CDR3 coding DNA: TGTGCCACCAGTGATGAGGACAGCCAGAACACCGGGGAGCTGTTTTTT. It is translated as CATSDEDSQNTGELFF.

In this sample, this clonotype turned up a few times. The chain is built from TRBV28 and TRBJ1-3; possibly TRBD1 for D (5 bases). Germline V gene data show CDR1 as MDHEN and CDR2 as SYDVKM. CDR3 length: 15 amino acids. V gave up 6 bases and J gave up 11 bases, with 23 bases separating them. CDR3: CASRFSGAPPEPIYF. The CDR3 DNA follows: TGTGCCAGCAGATTCAGTGGGGCCCCGCCGGAGCCCATATATTTT.

The chain carries TRBV12-3 or TRBV12-4 and TRBJ2-7; TRBD2 matches 14 bases. The CDR3 totals 15 residues. The V and J ends lost 6 bases and 7 bases, in that order; junction bases with no gene match: 8. The CDR3 DNA sequence: TGTGCCAGCAGCCCGACTAGCGGGAGGGGTAGAGAGCAGTACTTC. Translation: CASSPTSGRGREQYF.

The chain carries TRBV20-1 and TRBJ2-1; 10 bases fit TRBD1. With V trimmed by 4 bases and J by 0 bases, 6 bases remained unmatched. Germline loops: CDR1 DFQATT, CDR2 SNEGSKA (reference sequence). The CDR3 extends over 16 amino acids. The CDR3 reads CSATGQGTSSYNEQFF. The CDR3 DNA reads TGCAGTGCTACGGGACAGGGGACCAGCTCCTACAATGAGCAGTTCTTC.

In its sample, this clonotype was seen many times. At one end the junction does not follow the germline gene, possibly because of a read error. The chain recombines TRBV7-2 with TRBJ1-4; tentatively, D is TRBD1 (6 bases). This CDR3 is 15 amino acids long. Germline V gene data show CDR1 as SGHTA and CDR2 as FQGNSA. The CDR3 DNA follows: TGTGCCAGCAGCTGGATACAGGGAACTACTGAAAAACTGTTTTTT. Translating it yields CASSWIQGTTEKLFF.

The sample holds many counts of this clonotype. This chain connects TRBV3-1 to TRBJ2-7; 11 bases agree with TRBD2. Germline V gene data show CDR1 as LGHDT and CDR2 as YNNKEL (reference sequence). The CDR3 loop spans 15 amino acids. Losses at the gene ends were 6 bases for V and 0 bases for J; bases not matched to a gene: 4. The CDR3 coding sequence is TGTGCCAGCAGAAAGACTAGCGGGGACTCCTACGAGCAGTACTTC. Amino acid sequence: CASRKTSGDSYEQYF.

Remarks on this clonotype: A clone one base away is much larger, so this may be a read error. The missing conserved phenylalanine or tryptophan at the end of this CDR3 makes a read error likely. This chain links TRBV7-2 with TRBJ2-7; 7 bases align to TRBD2. Germline CDR1 is SGHTA and CDR2 is FQGNSA. With 5 bases clipped from V and 0 bases from J, the junction kept 7 bases outside the gene matches. The CDR3 length is 15 residues. The CDR3, as DNA: TGTGCCAGCAGCACAATAGCGGGTTTCTCCTACGAGCAGTACTTA. This sequence encodes CASSTIAGFSYEQYL.

This clonotype has just a few counts. The rearrangement links TRBV14 to TRBJ1-6, with D hard to call. The germline V and J ends were trimmed by 1 base and 0 bases, with 10 bases remaining between them. The CDR3 length is 17 residues. Germline loops: CDR1 SGHDN, CDR2 FVKESK. This CDR3 reads CASSQAPRGSYNSPLHF. The DNA for the CDR3 is TGTGCCAGCAGCCAAGCCCCGAGAGGCTCCTATAATTCACCCCTCCACTTT. Using reference TRBV14 and TRBJ1-6 for the parts outside the CDR3, the full variable domain is EAGVTQFPSHSVIEKGQTVTLRCDPISGHDNLYWYRRVMGKEIKFLLHFVKESKQDESGMPNNRFLAERTGGTYSTLKVQPAELEDSGVYFCASSQAPRGSYNSPLHFGNGTRLTVT.

The chain recombines TRBV7-9 with TRBJ2-3, with a possible D match to TRBD2 (6 bases). The CDR3 loop spans 16 amino acids. In germline, CDR1 is SEHNR, CDR2 FQNEAQ (reference sequence). Trimming cost V 5 bases and J 0 bases, with 15 bases left between them. The CDR3 DNA reads as TGTGCCAGCAGCGGAGGTGCACTAGCTAGCACAGATACGCAGTATTTT. Translated, it gives CASSGGALASTDTQYF.

This clonotype has ten or more counts. This sequence joins TRBV12-3 or TRBV12-4 and TRBJ2-5, with TRBD2 matching 11 bases. The CDR3 extends over 13 amino acids. Trimming took 5 bases from V and 4 from J; bases not matched to a gene: 0. CDR3 region: CASSTSGRETQYF. In DNA form, the CDR3 reads TGTGCCAGCAGTACTAGCGGGAGAGAGACCCAGTACTTC.

There are many counts of this clonotype. This sequence joins TRBV7-9 and TRBJ2-6, with a weak D call TRBD1 (6 bases). Looked up from germline, CDR1 is SEHNR and CDR2 is FQNEAQ (reference sequence). Between the trimmed V and J ends, which lost 6 bases and 1 base, there was a span of 13 bases. The CDR3 has 16 amino acids. The CDR3 DNA sequence: TGTGCCAGCAGTTTTACCGGGACATCTGGGGCCAACGTCCTGACTTTC. Translated, it gives CASSFTGTSGANVLTF.

At least ten counts were recorded for this clonotype. The V gene is TRBV20-1, the J gene TRBJ2-3, with TRBD2 as a possible D gene (5 bases). The germline V and J ends were trimmed by 7 bases and 1 base, with 9 bases remaining between them. The CDR3 loop spans 12 amino acids. Germline V CDR1 and CDR2: DFQATT, SNEGSKA (reference sequence). The CDR3 reads CSVGLGTDTQYF. DNA for the CDR3: TGCAGTGTCGGACTGGGCACAGATACGCAGTATTTT.

A few counts support this clonotype. The rearrangement joins TRBV20-1 to TRBJ1-5; D not certain. The CDR3 has 14 residues. Germline V gene sequence: CDR1 DFQATT, CDR2 SNEGSKA (reference sequence). V was pared by 3 bases and J by 4 bases, with 13 bases between. CDR3 amino acids: CSASSVQPNQPQHF. In nucleotides, the CDR3 is TGCAGTGCTAGTTCGGTACAGCCAAATCAGCCCCAGCATTTT.

This clonotype showed up just a few times. This chain links TRBV6-1 with TRBJ2-6; D is perhaps TRBD1 or TRBD2 (6 bases each). This CDR3 region has 15 residues. Germline lookup yields CDR1 MNHNS and CDR2 SASEGT. V was shortened by 5 bases and J by 4 bases, with 12 bases between the two germline ends. The CDR3 DNA is TGTGCCAGCAGTCCAGGGGAGGCAGGGGCCAACGTCCTGACTTTC. Protein: CASSPGEAGANVLTF.

The rearrangement links TRBV5-4 to TRBJ2-1; D possibly uses TRBD1 or TRBD2 (6 bases each). Per germline, CDR1 SGHNT and CDR2 YYREEE (reference sequence). This CDR3 region has 14 residues. V was trimmed by 4 bases and J by 5 bases, leaving 13 bases between them. The CDR3 region has the DNA TGTGCCAGCAGCGGGGGGCTCGGTCACAATGAGCAGTTCTTC. Protein: CASSGGLGHNEQFF.

This clonotype was detected ten times or more. V is TRBV20-1 and J is TRBJ2-4; D gene ambiguous. Germline CDR1 DFQATT, CDR2 SNEGSKA (reference sequence). Trimming took 3 bases from V and 8 from J, leaving 17 bases between them. This CDR3 comprises 14 residues. The CDR3 coding sequence is TGCAGTGCTAGCGCGCCCTCGGATCAGGACATTCAGTACTTC. Translated, it gives CSASAPSDQDIQYF.

This chain uses TRBV20-1 with TRBJ1-5; a possible D gene is TRBD1 (6 bases). Germline loops: CDR1 DFQATT, CDR2 SNEGSKA (reference sequence). The CDR3 has 15 residues. Trimming left V 4 bases short and J 0 bases short, with 13 bases between. CDR3 bases: TGCAGTGCTAAGGACAGAACCTATAGCAATCAGCCCCAGCATTTT. It translates to CSAKDRTYSNQPQHF.

This clonotype showed up many times. The chain couples TRBV11-1 to TRBJ1-1; tentatively, D is TRBD1 (5 bases). Germline V CDR1 and CDR2: SGHAT, FQDESV (reference sequence). The CDR3 is 13 residues long. Trimming cost V 2 bases and J 4 bases, with 8 bases left between them. The CDR3 bases are TGTGCCAGCAGCTTAAAGGGACCCACTGAAGCTTTCTTT. This translates into CASSLKGPTEAFF.

This clonotype was recorded many times. The chain has TRBV7-8 and TRBJ2-7, with TRBD2 matching over 9 bases. Germline V gene sequence: CDR1 SGHVS, CDR2 FQNEAQ. This CDR3 region has 15 residues. V trimming: 4 bases; J trimming: 2 bases; junction bases outside the gene matches: 6. CDR3 sequence (DNA): TGTGCCAGCAGCTCAGGACTAGCGCAAACCTACGAGCAGTACTTC. Translation gives CASSSGLAQTYEQYF.

The chain recombines TRBV4-1 with TRBJ2-7; D might be TRBD2 (5 bases). V dropped 1 base and J dropped 0 bases, with 10 bases sitting between them. The CDR3 covers 15 residues. CDR1 is MGHRA and CDR2 is YSYEKL in the germline V gene. The CDR3 spells CASSQGPSYSYEQYF. CDR3 coding DNA: TGCGCCAGCAGCCAAGGCCCTAGCTACTCCTACGAGCAGTACTTC.

This rearrangement joins TRBV27 to TRBJ2-3; weak D call: TRBD1 (5 bases). CDR1 and CDR2 from the germline V gene are MNHEY and SMNVEV (reference sequence). Trimming left V 3 bases short and J 4 bases short, with 14 bases between. The CDR3 runs 15 residues. CDR3 loop: CASSFGRASSDTQYF. In DNA form, the CDR3 reads TGTGCCAGCAGTTTTGGCAGGGCAAGCTCAGATACGCAGTATTTT.

V is TRBV30 and J is TRBJ2-5; TRBD1 aligns across 9 bases. Losses at the gene ends were 1 base for V and 2 bases for J; bases not matched to a gene: 2. The CDR3 is 14 amino acids. Germline V gives CDR1 GTSNPN, CDR2 SVGIG (reference sequence). CDR3 sequence reads: CAWSGGQGQETQYF. The CDR3 region has the DNA TGTGCCTGGAGTGGGGGACAGGGACAAGAGACCCAGTACTTC. Supplemented by reference TRBV30 and TRBJ2-5, the full variable domain reads SQTIHQWPATLVQPVGSPLSLECTVEGTSNPNLYWYRQAAGRGLQLLFYSVGIGQISSEVPQNLSASRPQDRQFILSSKKLLLSDSGFYLCAWSGGQGQETQYFGPGTRLLVL.

This clonotype was counted ten times or more. The chain carries TRBV28 and TRBJ1-1; TRBD1 agrees at 7 bases. The CDR3 contains 15 residues. The V and J ends lost 4 bases and 2 bases, in that order; junction bases with no gene match: 7. Germline lookup yields CDR1 MDHEN and CDR2 SYDVKM. CDR3: CASSSGTALNTEAFF. CDR3 bases: TGTGCCAGCAGTTCCGGGACAGCATTAAACACTGAAGCTTTCTTT.

This clonotype was counted many times. V gene TRBV28 combines with J gene TRBJ2-7; no definite D call. V lost 8 bases and J lost 2, with 10 bases in between. Germline V gives CDR1 MDHEN, CDR2 SYDVKM. CDR3 length: 12 residues. The CDR3 sequence is CASSFPTYEQYF. CDR3 bases: TGTGCCAGCTCCTTCCCGACCTACGAGCAGTACTTC.

This chain connects TRBV12-3 or TRBV12-4 to TRBJ1-2, with 9 bases identical to TRBD1. J gave up 8 bases and V 5 bases, and 6 bases lay outside the gene matches. The CDR3 extends over 13 amino acids. The CDR3 spells CASSTGTGIGYTF. CDR3 in DNA: TGTGCCAGCAGTACCGGGACAGGGATCGGCTACACCTTC.

This clonotype was observed many times. V is TRBV28 and J is TRBJ2-5; TRBD2 agrees at 12 bases. V gave up 5 bases and J gave up 5 bases; unmatched junction bases: 12. The V gene's germline CDR1 is MDHEN and CDR2 SYDVKM. This CDR3 has 17 residues. CDR3 loop: CASSPSTSGSGGETQYF. CDR3 in DNA: TGTGCCAGCAGTCCATCGACTAGCGGGAGTGGGGGCGAGACCCAGTACTTC.

Ten or more counts support this clonotype. The gene calls are TRBV30 and TRBJ2-2, with 12 bases aligning to TRBD2. Germline V CDR1 and CDR2: GTSNPN, SVGIG (reference sequence). The CDR3 extends over 14 amino acids. The V segment lost 4 bases and the J segment 7 bases; nucleotides outside the gene matches: 4. In nucleotides, the CDR3 is TGTGCCTGGACTAGCGGGAGGGCCCTCGGGGAGCTGTTTTTT. Translating it yields CAWTSGRALGELFF. The whole variable domain, remainder taken from reference TRBV30 and TRBJ2-2, is SQTIHQWPATLVQPVGSPLSLECTVEGTSNPNLYWYRQAAGRGLQLLFYSVGIGQISSEVPQNLSASRPQDRQFILSSKKLLLSDSGFYLCAWTSGRALGELFFGEGSRLTVL.

This clonotype turned up a few times. This chain connects TRBV28 to TRBJ1-2; weak D call: TRBD1 (5 bases). V was shortened by 4 bases and J by 4 bases, with 10 bases between the two germline ends. In germline, CDR1 is MDHEN, CDR2 SYDVKM. The CDR3 consists of 13 residues. CDR3 in DNA: TGTGCCAGCAGTTCCCAGGGTCCCTATGGCTACACCTTC. Residues: CASSSQGPYGYTF.

The J gene is TRBJ2-6, the V gene TRBV9; 8 bases map to TRBD1. With 4 bases clipped from V and 4 bases from J, the junction kept 7 bases outside the gene matches. Germline CDR1 and CDR2: SGDLS and YYNGEE. The CDR3 loop spans 16 amino acids. CDR3 region: CASSPHRGSGANVLTF. As DNA, the CDR3 is TGTGCCAGCAGCCCCCACAGGGGGTCGGGGGCCAACGTCCTGACTTTC.

This clonotype has a count of ten or more. The DNA for the CDR3 is TGTGCCAGCAATCTCAGGGGAAACTCCTACGAGCAGTACTTC. It encodes CASNLRGNSYEQYF. V is TRBV6-5 and J is TRBJ2-7, with D tentatively TRBD1 (6 bases). V was shortened by 7 bases and J by 0 bases, with 13 bases between the two germline ends. The CDR3 extends over 14 amino acids. Germline CDR1 and CDR2: MNHEY and SVGAGI.